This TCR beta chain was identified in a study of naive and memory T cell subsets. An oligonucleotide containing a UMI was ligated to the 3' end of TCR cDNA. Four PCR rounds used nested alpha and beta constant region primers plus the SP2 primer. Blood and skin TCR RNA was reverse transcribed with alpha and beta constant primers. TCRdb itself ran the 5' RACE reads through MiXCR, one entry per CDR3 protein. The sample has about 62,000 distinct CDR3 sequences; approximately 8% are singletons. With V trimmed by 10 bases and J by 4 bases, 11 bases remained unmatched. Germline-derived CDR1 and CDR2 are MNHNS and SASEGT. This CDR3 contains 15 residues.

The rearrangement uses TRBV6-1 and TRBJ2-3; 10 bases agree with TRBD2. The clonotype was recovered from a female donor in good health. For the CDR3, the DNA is TGTGCCACCAAAAAACTAGCGGGAAACGCAGATACGCAGTATTTT. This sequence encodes CATKKLAGNADTQYF.